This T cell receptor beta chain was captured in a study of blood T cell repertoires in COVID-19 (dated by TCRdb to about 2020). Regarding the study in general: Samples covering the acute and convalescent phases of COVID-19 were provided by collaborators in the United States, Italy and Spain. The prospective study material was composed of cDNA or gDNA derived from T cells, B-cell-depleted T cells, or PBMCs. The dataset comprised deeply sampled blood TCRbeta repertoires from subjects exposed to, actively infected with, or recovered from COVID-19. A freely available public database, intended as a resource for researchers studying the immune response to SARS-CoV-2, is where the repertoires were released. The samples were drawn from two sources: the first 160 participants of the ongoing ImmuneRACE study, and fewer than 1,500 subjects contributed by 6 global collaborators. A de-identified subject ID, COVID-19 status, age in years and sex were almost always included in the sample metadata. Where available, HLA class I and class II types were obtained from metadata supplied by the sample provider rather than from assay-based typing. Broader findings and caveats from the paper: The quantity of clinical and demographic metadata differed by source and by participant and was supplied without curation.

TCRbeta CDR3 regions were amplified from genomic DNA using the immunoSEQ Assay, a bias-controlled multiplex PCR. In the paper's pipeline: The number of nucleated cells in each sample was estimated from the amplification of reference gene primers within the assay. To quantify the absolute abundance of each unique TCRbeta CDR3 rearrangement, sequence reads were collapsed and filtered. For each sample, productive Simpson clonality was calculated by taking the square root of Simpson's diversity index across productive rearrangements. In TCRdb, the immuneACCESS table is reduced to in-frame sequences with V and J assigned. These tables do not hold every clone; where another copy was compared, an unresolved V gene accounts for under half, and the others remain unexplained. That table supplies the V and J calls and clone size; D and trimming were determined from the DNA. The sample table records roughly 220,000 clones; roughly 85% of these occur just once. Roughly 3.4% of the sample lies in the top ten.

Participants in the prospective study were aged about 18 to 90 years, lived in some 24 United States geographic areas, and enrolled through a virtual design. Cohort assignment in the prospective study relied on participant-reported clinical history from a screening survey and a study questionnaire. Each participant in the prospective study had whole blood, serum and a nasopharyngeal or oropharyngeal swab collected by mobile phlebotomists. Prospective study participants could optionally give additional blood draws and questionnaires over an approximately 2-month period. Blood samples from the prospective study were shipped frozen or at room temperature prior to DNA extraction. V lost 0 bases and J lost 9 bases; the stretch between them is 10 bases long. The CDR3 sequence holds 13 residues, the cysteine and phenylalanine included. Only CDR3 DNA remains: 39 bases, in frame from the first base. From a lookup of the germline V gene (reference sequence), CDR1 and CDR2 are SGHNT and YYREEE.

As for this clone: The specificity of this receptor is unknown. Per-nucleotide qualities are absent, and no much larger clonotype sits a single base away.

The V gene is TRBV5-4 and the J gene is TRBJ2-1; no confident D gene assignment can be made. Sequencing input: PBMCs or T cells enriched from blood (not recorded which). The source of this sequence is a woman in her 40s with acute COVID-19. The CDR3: CASSLAPGAEQFF. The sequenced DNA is TGTGCCAGCAGCTTGGCCCCGGGTGCTGAGCAGTTCTTC.